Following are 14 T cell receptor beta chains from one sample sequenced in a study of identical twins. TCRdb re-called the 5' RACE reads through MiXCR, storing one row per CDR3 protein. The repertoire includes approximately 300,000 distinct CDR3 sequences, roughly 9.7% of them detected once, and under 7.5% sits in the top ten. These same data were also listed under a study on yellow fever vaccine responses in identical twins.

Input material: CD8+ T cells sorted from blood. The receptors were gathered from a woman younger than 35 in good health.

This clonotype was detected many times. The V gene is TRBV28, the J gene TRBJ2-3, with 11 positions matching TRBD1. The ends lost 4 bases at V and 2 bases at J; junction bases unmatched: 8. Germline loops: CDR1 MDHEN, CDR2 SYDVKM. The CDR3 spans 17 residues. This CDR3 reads CASSSGTGGIHTDTQYF. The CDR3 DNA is TGTGCCAGCAGTTCAGGGACAGGGGGTATTCACACAGATACGCAGTATTTT.

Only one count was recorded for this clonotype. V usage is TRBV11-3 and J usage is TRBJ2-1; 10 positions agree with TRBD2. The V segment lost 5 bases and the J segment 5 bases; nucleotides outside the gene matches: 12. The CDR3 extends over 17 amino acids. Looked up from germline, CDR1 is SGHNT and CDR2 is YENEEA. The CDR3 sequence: CASSVNRLAGPHNEQFF. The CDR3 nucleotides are TGTGCCAGCAGCGTCAACCGACTAGCGGGCCCTCACAATGAGCAGTTCTTC.

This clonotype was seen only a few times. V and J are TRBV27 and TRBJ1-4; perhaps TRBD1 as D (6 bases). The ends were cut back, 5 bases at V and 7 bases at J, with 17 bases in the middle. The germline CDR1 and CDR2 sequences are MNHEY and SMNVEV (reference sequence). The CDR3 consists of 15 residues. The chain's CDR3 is CASSTDRIWGEKLFF. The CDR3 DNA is TGTGCCAGCAGTACGGACAGAATTTGGGGTGAAAAACTGTTTTTT.

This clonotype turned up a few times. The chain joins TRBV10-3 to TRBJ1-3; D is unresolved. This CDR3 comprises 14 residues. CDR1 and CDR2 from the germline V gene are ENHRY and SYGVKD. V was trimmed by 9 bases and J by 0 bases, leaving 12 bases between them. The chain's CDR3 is CAMRRTDSGNTIYF. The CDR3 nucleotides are TGTGCCATGAGACGGACGGACTCTGGAAACACCATATATTTT.

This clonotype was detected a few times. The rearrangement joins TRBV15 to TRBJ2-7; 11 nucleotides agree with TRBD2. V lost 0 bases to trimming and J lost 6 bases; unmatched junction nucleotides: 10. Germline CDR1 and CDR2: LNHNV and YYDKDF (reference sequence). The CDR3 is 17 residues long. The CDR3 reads CATSRDKGSGRAVEQYF. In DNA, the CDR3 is TGTGCCACCAGCAGAGATAAAGGTAGCGGGAGGGCCGTCGAGCAGTACTTC.

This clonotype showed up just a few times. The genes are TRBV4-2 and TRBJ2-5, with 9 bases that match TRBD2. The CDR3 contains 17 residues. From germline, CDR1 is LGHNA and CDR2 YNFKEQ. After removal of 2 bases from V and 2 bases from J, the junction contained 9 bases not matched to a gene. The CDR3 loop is CASSQISALAGQETQYF. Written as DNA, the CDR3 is TGTGCCAGCAGCCAAATTTCTGCTCTAGCGGGACAAGAGACCCAGTACTTC.

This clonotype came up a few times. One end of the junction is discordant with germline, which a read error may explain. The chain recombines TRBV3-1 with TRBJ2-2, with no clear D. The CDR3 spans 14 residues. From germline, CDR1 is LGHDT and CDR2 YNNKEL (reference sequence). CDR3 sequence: CASSQDLNPGELFF. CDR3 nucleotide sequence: TGTGCCAGCAGCCAAGATTTGAACCCCGGGGAGCTGTTTTTT.

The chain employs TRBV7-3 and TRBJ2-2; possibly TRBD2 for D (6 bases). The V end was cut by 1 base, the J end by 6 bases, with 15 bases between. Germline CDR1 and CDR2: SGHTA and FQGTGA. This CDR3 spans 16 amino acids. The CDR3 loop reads CASSLMGLSNPGELFF. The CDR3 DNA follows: TGTGCCAGCAGCTTAATGGGACTCTCAAATCCCGGGGAGCTGTTTTTT.

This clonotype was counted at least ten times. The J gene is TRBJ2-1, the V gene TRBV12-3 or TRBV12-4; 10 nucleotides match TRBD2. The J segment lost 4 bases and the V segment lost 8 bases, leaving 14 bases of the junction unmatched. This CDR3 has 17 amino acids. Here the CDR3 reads CASGGLAGVWEYNEQFF. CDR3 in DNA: TGTGCCAGCGGAGGGCTAGCGGGAGTTTGGGAGTACAATGAGCAGTTCTTC.

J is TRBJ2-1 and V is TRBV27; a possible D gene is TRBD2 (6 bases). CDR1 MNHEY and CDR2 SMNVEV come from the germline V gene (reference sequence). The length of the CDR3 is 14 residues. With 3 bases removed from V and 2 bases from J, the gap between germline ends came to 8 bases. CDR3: CASSFPGAYNEQFF. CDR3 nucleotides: TGTGCCAGCAGTTTCCCGGGAGCCTACAATGAGCAGTTCTTC.

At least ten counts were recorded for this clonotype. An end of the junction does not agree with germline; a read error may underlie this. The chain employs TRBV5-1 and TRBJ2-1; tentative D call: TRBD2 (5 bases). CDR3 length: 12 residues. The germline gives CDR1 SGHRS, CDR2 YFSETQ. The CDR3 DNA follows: TGCGCCAGCAGATTGGGAGATAATGAGCAGTTCTTC. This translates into CASRLGDNEQFF.

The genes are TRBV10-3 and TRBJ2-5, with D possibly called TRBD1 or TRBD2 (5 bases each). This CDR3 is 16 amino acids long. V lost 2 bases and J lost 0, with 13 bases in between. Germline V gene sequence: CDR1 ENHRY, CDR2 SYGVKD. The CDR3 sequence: CAISEEGSGNQETQYF. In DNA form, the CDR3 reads TGTGCCATCAGTGAGGAGGGGTCCGGGAACCAAGAGACCCAGTACTTC.

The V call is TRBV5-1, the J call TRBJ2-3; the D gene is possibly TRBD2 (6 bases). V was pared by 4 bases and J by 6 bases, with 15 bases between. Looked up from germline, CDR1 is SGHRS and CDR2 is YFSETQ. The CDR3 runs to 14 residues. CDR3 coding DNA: TGCGCCAGCAGCCGCCGGGAGTTTGGGGATACGCAGTATTTT. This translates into CASSRREFGDTQYF.

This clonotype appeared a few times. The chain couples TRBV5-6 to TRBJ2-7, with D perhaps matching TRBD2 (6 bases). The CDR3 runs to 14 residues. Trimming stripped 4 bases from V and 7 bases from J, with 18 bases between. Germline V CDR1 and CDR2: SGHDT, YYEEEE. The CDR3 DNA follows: TGTGCCAGCAGCCTGAGAAGGGCGGCGGGAGAGCAGTACTTC. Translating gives CASSLRRAAGEQYF.